This T cell receptor (beta chain) was found in a study of human T cells and chemical hapten exposure. In the study's own analysis: A per-sample median of about 94,000 TCRs was observed, with counts ranging from roughly 20,000 to 750,000. TCRdb analysed the RACE reads with MiXCR anew, one entry per CDR3 protein. TCRdb's processing, not the authors', yielded these V and J calls. The sample has about 89,000 distinct CDR3 sequences, 11% seen once. Time point: patch test 2, 6 weeks after DPC sensitization. Treatment indicated: therapeutic diphenylcyclopropenone sensitization with weekly scalp DPC. The source was whole blood, collected in connection with sensitization to the hapten diphenylcyclopropenone (DPC). The TCR originated in a man in his forties with alopecia areata. Some clones in this sample may be carry-over from other donors' samples.

The CDR3 loop is CASSPGQPDKNIQYF. Written as DNA, the CDR3 is TGTGCCAGCAGTCCGGGACAGCCGGACAAAAACATTCAGTACTTC. This chain uses TRBV11-3 with TRBJ2-4, with TRBD1 identical over 7 bases. V lost 6 bases, J lost 3 bases, and 8 bases stayed unmatched. Germline V gives CDR1 SGHNT, CDR2 YENEEA. The CDR3 length is 15 residues. The full variable domain, in which reference TRBV11-3 and TRBJ2-4 provide the parts outside the CDR3, is EAGVVQSPRYKIIEKKQPVAFWCNPISGHNTLYWYLQNLGQGPELLIRYENEEAVDDSQLPKDRFSAERLKGVDSTLKIQPAELGDSAVYLCASSPGQPDKNIQYFGAGTRLSVL.